The following is a TCR beta chain sequence with its context. The source of the sample is a study of spatial heterogeneity in lung cancer. Each CDR3 protein gets one entry after TCRdb re-called the 5' RACE reads with MiXCR. The sample has roughly 54,000 distinct CDR3 sequences, less than 9% seen once; the top ten hold 13%. Germline CDR1 ENHRY, CDR2 SYGVKD. The CDR3 totals 15 residues. The V segment lost 6 bases and the J segment 4 bases; nucleotides outside the gene matches: 10. The time point is: sample taken at primary tumor resection. Extraction of whole RNA from tumor, nontumor lung or frozen PBMC preceded unsorted sequencing.

The sample in question was PBMCs, obtained at surgery. The rearrangement links TRBV10-3 to TRBJ2-3; 7 positions agree with TRBD2. The sequence derives from a female donor with early-stage non-small cell lung cancer. CDR3 DNA sequence: TGTGCCATCAGCGCCTTGGGGGGGTACTCAGATACGCAGTATTTT. Residues: CAISALGGYSDTQYF.